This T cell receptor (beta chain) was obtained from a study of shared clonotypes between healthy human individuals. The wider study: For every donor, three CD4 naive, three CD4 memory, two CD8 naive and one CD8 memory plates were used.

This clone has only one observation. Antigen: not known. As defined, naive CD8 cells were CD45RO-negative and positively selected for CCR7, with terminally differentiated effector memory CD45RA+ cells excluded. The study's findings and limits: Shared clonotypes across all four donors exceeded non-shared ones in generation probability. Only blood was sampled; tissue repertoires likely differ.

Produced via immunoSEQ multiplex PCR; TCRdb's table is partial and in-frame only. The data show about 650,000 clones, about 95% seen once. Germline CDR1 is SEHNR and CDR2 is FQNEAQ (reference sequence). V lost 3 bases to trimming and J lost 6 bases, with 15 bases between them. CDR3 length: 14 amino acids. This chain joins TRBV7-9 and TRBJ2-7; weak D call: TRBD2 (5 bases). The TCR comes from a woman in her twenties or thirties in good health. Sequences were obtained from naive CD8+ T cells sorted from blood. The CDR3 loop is CASSLGGPFSEQYF. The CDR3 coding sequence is TGTGCCAGCAGCTTGGGCGGGCCCTTTAGCGAGCAGTACTTC.